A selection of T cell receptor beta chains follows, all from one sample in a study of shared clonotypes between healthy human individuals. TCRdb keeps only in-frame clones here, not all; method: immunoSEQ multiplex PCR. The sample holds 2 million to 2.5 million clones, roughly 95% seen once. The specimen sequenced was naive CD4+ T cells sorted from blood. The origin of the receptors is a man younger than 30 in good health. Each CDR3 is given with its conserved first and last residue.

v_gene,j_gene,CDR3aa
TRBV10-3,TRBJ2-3,CAISESLSTDTQYF
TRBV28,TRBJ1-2,CASSFRNYGYTF
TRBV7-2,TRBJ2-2,CASSPRANTGELFF
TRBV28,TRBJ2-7,CASSPRTEQYF
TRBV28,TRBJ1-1,CASSRRDKEAFF
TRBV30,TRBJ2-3,CAWSVLKRSTDTQYF
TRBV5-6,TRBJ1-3,CASRKSGVGNTIYF
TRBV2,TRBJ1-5,CASSSRTIRNQPQHF
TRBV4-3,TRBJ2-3,CASSQEAKPTDTQYF
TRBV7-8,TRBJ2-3,CASSLGRASTDTQYF
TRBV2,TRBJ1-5,CASSEQGPGNQPQHF
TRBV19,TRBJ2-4,CAHPVRDENIQYF
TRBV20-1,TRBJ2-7,CSAQGGEQYF
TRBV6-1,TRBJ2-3,CASRRTVSTDTQYF
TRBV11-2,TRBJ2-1,CASSASGGAYNEQFF
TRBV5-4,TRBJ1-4,CASSTGTNREKLFF
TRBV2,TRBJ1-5,CASKGDTSNQPQHF
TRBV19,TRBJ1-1,CASSSRQNTEAFF
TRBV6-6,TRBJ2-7,CASSYSLVYSYEQYF
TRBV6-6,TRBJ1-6,CASSPGTGNSPLHF
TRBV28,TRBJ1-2,CASSLYGANYGYTF
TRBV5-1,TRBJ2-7,CASSLADTDNSYEQYF
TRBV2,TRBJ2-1,CASSGIGGNYNEQFF
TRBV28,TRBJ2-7,CASSPGQTGSYEQYF
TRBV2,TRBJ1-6,CASSGHGGNSPLHF
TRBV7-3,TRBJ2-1,CASSLVRGDEQFF
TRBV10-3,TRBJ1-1,CAISDKEMNTEAFF
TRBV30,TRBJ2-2,CAWSRGGMSLSGELFF
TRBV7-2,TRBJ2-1,CASSLRLAGGPDEQFF
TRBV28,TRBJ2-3,CASSSGRTSGDGTDTQYF
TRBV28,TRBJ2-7,CASRTGQSPEQYF
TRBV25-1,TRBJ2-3,CASSELFTSGVSTDTQYF
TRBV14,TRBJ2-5,CASSHGGVGETQYF
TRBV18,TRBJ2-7,CASSPGTGVSYEQYF
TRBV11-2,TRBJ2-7,CASSLIGGTYEQYF
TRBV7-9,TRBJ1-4,CASSKGSLNEKLFF
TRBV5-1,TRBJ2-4,CASSLSTGAKNIQYF
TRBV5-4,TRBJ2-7,CASTLVGGGEQYF
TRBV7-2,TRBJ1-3,CASSREVSSGNTIYF
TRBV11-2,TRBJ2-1,CASSFPSGRAHEQFF
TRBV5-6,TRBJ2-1,CASSLDSGSSYNEQFF
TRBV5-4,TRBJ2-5,CASSSAGGWQETQYF
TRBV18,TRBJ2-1,CASSQQFQGENEQFF
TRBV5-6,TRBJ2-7,CASSLLAGQGAREQYF
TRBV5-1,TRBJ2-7,CASSLDRDGEQYF
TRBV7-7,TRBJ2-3,CASSQTGAPTDTQYF
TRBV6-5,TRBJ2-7,CASRGQGSYEQYF
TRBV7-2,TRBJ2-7,CASSLRGPYKYF
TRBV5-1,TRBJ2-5,CASSGGTSGALETQYF
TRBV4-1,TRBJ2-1,CASSQDLRTSGDNEQFF
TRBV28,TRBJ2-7,CASSLGTSGSYEQYF